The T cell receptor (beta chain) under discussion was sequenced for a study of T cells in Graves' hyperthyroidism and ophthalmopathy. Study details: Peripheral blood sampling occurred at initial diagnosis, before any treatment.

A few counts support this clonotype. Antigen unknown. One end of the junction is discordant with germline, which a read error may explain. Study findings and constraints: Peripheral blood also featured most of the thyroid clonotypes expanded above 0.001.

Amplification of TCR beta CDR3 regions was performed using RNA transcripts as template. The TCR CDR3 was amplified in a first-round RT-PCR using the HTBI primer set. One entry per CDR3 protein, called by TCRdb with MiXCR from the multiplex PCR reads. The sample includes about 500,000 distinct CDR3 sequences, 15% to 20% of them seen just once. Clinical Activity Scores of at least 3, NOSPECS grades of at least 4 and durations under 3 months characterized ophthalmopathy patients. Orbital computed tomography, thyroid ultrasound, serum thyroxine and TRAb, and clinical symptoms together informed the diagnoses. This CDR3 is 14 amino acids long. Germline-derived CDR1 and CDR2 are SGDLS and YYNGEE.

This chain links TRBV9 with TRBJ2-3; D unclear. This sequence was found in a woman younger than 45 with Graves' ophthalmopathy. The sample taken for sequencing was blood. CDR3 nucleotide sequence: TGTGCCAGCACCGAACGCCTCAGCAGAGATACGCAGTATTTT. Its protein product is CASTERLSRDTQYF.